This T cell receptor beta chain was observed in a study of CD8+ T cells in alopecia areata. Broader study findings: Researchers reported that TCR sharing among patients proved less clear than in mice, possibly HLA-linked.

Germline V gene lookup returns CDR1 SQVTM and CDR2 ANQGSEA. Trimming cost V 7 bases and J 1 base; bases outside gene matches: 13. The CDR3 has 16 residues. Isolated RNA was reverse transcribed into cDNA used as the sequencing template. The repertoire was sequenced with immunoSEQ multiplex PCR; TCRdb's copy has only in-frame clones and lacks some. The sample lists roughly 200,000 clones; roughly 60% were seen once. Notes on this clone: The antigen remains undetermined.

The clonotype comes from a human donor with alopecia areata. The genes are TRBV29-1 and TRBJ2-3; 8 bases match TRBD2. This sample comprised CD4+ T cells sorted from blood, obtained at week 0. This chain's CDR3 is CSGAPGGLGRTDTQYF. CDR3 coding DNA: TGCAGCGGAGCTCCGGGGGGGCTCGGACGCACAGATACGCAGTATTTT.